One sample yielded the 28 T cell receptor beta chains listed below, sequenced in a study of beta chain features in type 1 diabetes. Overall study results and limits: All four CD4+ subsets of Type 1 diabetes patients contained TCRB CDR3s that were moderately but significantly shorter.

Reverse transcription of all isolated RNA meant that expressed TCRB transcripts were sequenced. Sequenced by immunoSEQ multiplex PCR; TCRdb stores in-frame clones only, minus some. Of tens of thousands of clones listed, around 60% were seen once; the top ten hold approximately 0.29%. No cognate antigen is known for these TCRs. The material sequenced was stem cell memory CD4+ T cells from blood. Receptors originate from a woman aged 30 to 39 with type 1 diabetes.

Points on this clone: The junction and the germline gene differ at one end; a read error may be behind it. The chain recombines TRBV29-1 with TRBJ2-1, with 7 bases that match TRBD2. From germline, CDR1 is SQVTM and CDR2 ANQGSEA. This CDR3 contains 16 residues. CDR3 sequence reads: CSIEGLAGRSYNEQFF. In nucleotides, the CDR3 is TGCAGCATTGAAGGGTTAGCGGGCAGATCCTACAATGAGCAGTTCTTC.

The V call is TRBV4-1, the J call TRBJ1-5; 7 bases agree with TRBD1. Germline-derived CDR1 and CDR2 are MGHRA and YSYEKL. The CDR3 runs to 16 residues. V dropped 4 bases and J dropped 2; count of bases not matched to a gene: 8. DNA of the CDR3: TGCGCCAGCAGCCGTACGACAGGGATTGGCAATCAGCCCCAGCATTTT. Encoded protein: CASSRTTGIGNQPQHF.

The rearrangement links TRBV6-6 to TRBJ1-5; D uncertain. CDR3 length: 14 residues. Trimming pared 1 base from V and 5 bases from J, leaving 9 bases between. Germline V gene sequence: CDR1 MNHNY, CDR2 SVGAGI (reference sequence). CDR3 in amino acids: CASSYFSDYQPQHF. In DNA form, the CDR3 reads TGTGCCAGCAGTTACTTTTCAGATTATCAGCCCCAGCATTTT.

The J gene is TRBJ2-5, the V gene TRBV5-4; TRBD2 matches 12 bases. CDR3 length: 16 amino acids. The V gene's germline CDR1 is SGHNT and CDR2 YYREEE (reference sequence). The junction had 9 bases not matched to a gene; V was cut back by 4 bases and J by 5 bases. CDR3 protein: CASSPTSGRQGETQYF. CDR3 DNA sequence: TGTGCCAGCAGCCCGACTAGCGGGAGACAGGGGGAGACCCAGTACTTC.

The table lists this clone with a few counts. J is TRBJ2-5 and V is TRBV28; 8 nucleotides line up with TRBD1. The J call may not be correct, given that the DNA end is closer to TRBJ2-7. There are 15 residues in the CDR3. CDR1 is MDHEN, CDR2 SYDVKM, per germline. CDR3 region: CASSFWQGASYEQYF. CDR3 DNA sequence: TGTGCCAGCAGTTTCTGGCAGGGGGCTTCCTACGAGCAGTACTTC.

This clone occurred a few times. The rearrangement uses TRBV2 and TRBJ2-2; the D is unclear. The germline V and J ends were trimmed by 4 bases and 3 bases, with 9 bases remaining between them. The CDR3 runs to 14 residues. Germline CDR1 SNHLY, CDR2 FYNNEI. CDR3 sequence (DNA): TGTGCCAGCAGTGCAAAAGGAGACACCGGGGAGCTGTTTTTT. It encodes CASSAKGDTGELFF.

CDR3 coding DNA: TGTGCCAGCACCTCCGAAGAGACCCAGTACTTC. This sequence encodes CASTSEETQYF. The genes are TRBV6-6 and TRBJ2-5; D ambiguous. Trimming took off 7 bases at V and 3 bases at J, with 6 bases between the two ends. This CDR3 is 11 amino acids long. The germline gives CDR1 MNHNY, CDR2 SVGAGI (reference sequence).

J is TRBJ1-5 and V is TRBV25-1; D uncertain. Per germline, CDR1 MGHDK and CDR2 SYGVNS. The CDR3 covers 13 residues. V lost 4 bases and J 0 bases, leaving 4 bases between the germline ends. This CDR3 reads CASSAYSNQPQHF. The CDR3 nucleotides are TGTGCCAGCAGTGCGTATAGCAATCAGCCCCAGCATTTT.

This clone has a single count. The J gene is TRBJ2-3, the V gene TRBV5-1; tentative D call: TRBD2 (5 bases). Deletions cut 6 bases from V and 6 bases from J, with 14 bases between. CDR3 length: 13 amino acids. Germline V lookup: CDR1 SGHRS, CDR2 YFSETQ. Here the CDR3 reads CASNRGSSDTQYF. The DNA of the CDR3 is TGCGCCAGCAATCGAGGGTCATCCGATACGCAGTATTTT.

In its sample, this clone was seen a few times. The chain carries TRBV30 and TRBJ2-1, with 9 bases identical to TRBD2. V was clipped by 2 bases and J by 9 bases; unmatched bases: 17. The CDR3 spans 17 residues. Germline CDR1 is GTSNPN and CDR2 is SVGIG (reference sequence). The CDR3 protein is CAWSIPKTGGRAGEQFF. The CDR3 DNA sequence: TGTGCCTGGAGTATACCAAAGACGGGCGGGAGGGCCGGTGAGCAGTTCTTC.

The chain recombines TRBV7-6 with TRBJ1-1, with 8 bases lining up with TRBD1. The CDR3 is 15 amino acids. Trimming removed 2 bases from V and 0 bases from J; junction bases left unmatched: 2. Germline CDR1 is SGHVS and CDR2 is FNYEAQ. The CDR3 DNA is TGTGCCAGCAGCTTATCGGGACAGGTGAACACTGAAGCTTTCTTT. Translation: CASSLSGQVNTEAFF. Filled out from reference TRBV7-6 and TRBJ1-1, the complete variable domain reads GAGVSQSPRYKVTKRGQDVALRCDPISGHVSLYWYRQALGQGPEFLTYFNYEAQQDKSGLPNDRFSAERPEGSISTLTIQRTEQRDSAMYRCASSLSGQVNTEAFFGQGTRLTVV.

CDR3 amino acids: CASSPAGDEQFF. CDR3 nucleotides: TGTGCCAGCAGCCCAGCGGGAGATGAGCAGTTCTTC. This rearrangement joins TRBV7-9 to TRBJ2-1, with 8 nucleotides matching TRBD2. This CDR3 is built from 12 residues. CDR1 SEHNR and CDR2 FQNEAQ come from the germline V gene (reference sequence). Germline trimming cut 5 bases from V and 8 bases from J; bases unmatched to any gene: 2.

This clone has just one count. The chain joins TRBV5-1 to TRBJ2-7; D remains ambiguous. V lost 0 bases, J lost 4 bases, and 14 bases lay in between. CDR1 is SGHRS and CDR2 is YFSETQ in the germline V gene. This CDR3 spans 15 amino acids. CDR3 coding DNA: TGCGCCAGCAGCTTGGTGGCAAGCGCAATTTACGAGCAGTACTTC. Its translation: CASSLVASAIYEQYF.

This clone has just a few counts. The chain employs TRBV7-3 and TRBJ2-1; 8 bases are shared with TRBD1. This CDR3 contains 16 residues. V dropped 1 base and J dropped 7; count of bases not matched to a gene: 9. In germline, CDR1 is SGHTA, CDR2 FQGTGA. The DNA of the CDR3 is TGTGCCAGCAGCTTAATGGCTCAGGGGGCGGGAAATGAGCAGTTCTTC. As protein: CASSLMAQGAGNEQFF.

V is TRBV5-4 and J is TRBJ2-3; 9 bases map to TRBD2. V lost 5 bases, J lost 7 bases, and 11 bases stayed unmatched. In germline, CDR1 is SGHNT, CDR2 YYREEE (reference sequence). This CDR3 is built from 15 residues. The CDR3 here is CASRDLAGARYTQYF. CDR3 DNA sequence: TGTGCCAGCAGGGATTTAGCGGGAGCAAGGTATACGCAGTATTTT.

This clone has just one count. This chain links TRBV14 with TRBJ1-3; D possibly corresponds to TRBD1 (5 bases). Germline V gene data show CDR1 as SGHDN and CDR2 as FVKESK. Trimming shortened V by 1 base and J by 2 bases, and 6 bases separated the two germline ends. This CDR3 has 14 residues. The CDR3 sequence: CASSQAGAGNTIYF. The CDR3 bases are TGTGCCAGCAGCCAAGCGGGGGCTGGAAACACCATATATTTT.

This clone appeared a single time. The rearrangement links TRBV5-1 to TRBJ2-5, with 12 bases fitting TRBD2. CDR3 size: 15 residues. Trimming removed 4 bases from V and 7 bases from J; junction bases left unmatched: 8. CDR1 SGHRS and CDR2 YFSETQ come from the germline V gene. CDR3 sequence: CASSPRLAGATTQYF. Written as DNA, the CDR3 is TGCGCCAGCAGCCCCCGACTAGCGGGAGCCACGACCCAGTACTTC.

CDR3 amino acids: CASGSWGQGPHETQYF. The CDR3 DNA sequence: TGTGCCAGCGGTAGTTGGGGACAGGGACCTCACGAGACCCAGTACTTC. V usage is TRBV28 and J usage is TRBJ2-5, with 9 bases that match TRBD1. The J segment lost 5 bases and the V segment lost 8 bases, leaving 15 bases of the junction unmatched. The CDR3 covers 16 residues. Per germline, CDR1 MDHEN and CDR2 SYDVKM.

The CDR3 loop reads CSVGRGQAYGYTF. Here the CDR3 DNA reads TGCAGCGTTGGCAGGGGACAGGCCTATGGCTACACCTTC. This sequence joins TRBV29-1 and TRBJ1-2; 8 positions agree with TRBD1. The CDR3 is 13 amino acids. Looked up from germline, CDR1 is SQVTM and CDR2 is ANQGSEA. With V trimmed by 4 bases and J by 4 bases, 5 bases remained unmatched.

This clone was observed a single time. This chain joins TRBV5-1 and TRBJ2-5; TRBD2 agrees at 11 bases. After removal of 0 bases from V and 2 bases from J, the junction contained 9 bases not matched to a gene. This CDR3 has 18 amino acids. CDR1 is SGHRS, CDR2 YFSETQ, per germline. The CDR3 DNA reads TGCGCCAGCAGCTTGGCCGGCGGACTAGCGGGTTCACAAGAGACCCAGTACTTC. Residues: CASSLAGGLAGSQETQYF.

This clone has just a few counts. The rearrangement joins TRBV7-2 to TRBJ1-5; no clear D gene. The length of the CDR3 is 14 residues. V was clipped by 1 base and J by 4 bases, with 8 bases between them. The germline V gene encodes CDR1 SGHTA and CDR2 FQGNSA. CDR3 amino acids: CASSLGGRNQPQHF. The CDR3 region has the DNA TGTGCCAGCAGCTTAGGAGGGCGGAATCAGCCCCAGCATTTT. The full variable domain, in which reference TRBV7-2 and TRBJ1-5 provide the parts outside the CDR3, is GAGVSQSPSNKVTEKGKDVELRCDPISGHTALYWYRQSLGQGLEFLIYFQGNSAPDKSGLPSDRFSAERTGGSVSTLTIQRTQQEDSAVYLCASSLGGRNQPQHFGDGTRLSIL.

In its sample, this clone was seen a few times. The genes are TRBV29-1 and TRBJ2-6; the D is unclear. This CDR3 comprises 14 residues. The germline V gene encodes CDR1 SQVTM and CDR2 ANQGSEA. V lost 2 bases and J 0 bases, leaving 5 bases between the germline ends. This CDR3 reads CSVESVSGANVLTF. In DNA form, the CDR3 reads TGCAGCGTTGAATCCGTCTCTGGGGCCAACGTCCTGACTTTC.

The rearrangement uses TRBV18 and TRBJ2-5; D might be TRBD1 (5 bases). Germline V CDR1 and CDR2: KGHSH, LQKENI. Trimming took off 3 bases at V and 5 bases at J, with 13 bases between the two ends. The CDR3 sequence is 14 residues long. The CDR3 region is CASSPQDPGETQYF. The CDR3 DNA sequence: TGTGCCAGCTCACCGCAGGACCCAGGGGAGACCCAGTACTTC.

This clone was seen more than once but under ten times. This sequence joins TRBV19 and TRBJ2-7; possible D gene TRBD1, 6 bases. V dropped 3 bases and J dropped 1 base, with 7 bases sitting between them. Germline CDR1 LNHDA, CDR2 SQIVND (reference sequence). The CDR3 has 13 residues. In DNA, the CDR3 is TGTGCCAGTAGTATTGACAGGTCCTACGAGCAGTACTTC. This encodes CASSIDRSYEQYF.

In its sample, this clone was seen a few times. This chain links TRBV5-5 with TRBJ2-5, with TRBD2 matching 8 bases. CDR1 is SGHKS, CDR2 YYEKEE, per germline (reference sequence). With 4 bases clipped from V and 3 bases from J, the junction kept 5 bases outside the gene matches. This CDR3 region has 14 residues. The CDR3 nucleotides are TGTGCCAGCAGCCCGCCGGGGGGGGAAGAGACCCAGTACTTC. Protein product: CASSPPGGEETQYF.

CDR3 region: CSVLIRVPYSNQPQHF. The DNA for the CDR3 is TGCAGCGTTCTGATCAGGGTACCTTATAGCAATCAGCCCCAGCATTTT. J is TRBJ1-5 and V is TRBV29-1, with D possibly matching TRBD1 (5 bases). Germline CDR1 is SQVTM and CDR2 is ANQGSEA. Trimming left V 5 bases short and J 0 bases short, with 17 bases between. The CDR3 length is 16 residues.

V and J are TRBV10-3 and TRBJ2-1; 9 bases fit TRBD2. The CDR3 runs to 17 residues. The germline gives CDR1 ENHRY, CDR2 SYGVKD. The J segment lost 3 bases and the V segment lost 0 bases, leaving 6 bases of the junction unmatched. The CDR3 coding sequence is TGTGCCATCAGTGAGTCGGGGGGACTAGCTGACTACAATGAGCAGTTCTTC. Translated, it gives CAISESGGLADYNEQFF.

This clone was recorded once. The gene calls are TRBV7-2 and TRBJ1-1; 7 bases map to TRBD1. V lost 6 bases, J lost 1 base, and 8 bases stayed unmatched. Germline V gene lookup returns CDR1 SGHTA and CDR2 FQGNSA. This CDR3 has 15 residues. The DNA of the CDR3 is TGTGCCAGCAGTTCGGGACAGACATGGAACACTGAAGCTTTCTTT. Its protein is CASSSGQTWNTEAFF.